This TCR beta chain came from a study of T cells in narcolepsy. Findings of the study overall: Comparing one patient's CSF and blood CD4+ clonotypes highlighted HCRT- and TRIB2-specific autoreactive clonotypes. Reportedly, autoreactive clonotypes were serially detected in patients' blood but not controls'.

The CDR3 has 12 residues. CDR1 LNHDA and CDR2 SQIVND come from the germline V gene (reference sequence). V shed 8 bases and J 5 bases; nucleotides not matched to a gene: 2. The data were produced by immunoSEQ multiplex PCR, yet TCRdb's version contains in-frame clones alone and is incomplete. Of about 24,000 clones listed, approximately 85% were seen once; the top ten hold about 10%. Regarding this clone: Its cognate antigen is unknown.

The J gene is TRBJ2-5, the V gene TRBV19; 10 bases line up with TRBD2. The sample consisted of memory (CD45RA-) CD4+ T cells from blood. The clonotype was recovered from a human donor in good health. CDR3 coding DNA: TGTGCCAGTCAAGCGGGAGGGGAGACCCAGTACTTC. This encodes CASQAGGETQYF.